Shown below are 7 T cell receptor beta chains from a single sample sequenced in a study of T-cell memory formation after mild COVID-19 (dated by TCRdb to 2020 to 2022). The library was obtained by 5' RACE. Instrument used: Illumina NovaSeq 6000. TCRdb cleaned the public reads at Q25 with fastp, built clones with MiXCR and kept in-frame beta chains. Each record represents a unique CDR3 protein, reported with the most common genes and DNA among its rows. The sample table contains hundreds of thousands of distinct CDR3 sequences; only one count was recorded for about a sixth of them. The ten largest clones take up approximately 12% of the sample. The sequencing input was PBMCs or a T cell subset sorted from them (not recorded which). The receptors stem from an adult woman who had mild COVID-19 (a few samples of this study predate the infection). The sample titles of this study are shuffled in the database, so cell type and time point are left out; the donor was told from shared clones.

This clonotype was counted between two and nine times. The V call is TRBV6-6, the J call TRBJ2-1; D remains unclear. Deletions cut 2 bases from V and 8 bases from J, with 4 bases between. CDR3 length: 11 residues. The germline gives CDR1 MNHNY, CDR2 SVGAGI (reference sequence). CDR3 sequence reads: CASSYEYEQFF. CDR3 nucleotide sequence: TGTGCCAGCAGTTACGAGTATGAGCAGTTCTTC.

This clonotype has only a few counts. At one end, the junction sequence differs from germline, possibly due to a read error. This chain links TRBV6-2 or TRBV6-3 with TRBJ1-5, with unresolved D. This CDR3 is 14 amino acids long. From germline, CDR1 is MNHEY and CDR2 SVGEGT. The CDR3 nucleotides are TGTGCCAGCAGTTACTCAGCCAGCAGTCAGCCCCAGCATTTT. It translates to CASSYSASSQPQHF.

This rearrangement joins TRBV3-1 to TRBJ2-7; TRBD2 matches at 11 bases. CDR3 size: 14 residues. The germline V gene encodes CDR1 LGHDT and CDR2 YNNKEL (reference sequence). V lost 2 bases and J lost 4; bases outside the gene matches: 1. CDR3 residues: CASSQLAGGYEQYF. CDR3 sequence (DNA): TGTGCCAGCAGCCAACTAGCGGGAGGATACGAGCAGTACTTC.

The CDR3 DNA follows: TGTGCCAGCAGACCAGACACCCATAATTCACCCCTCCACTTT. This translates into CASRPDTHNSPLHF. The chain recombines TRBV12-3 or TRBV12-4 with TRBJ1-6; D remains ambiguous. Between the trimmed V and J ends, which lost 6 bases and 5 bases, there was a span of 11 bases. There are 14 residues in the CDR3.

This clonotype was detected many times. V gene TRBV28 combines with J gene TRBJ1-5; D remains unclear. Trimming stripped 3 bases from V and 2 bases from J, with 8 bases between. The CDR3 loop spans 14 amino acids. The germline V gene encodes CDR1 MDHEN and CDR2 SYDVKM. The DNA for the CDR3 is TGTGCCAGCAGTTTTTTGGGAGGCAATCAGCCCCAGCATTTT. It translates to CASSFLGGNQPQHF.

The V and J genes are TRBV4-3 and TRBJ2-1; TRBD2 aligns across 11 bases. Germline trimming cut 2 bases from V and 10 bases from J; bases unmatched to any gene: 7. Germline V gene data show CDR1 as LGHNA and CDR2 as YSLEER. The CDR3 has 15 residues. The CDR3 loop is CASSQLGTSGWEQFF. The CDR3 nucleotides read TGCGCCAGCAGCCAATTAGGGACTAGCGGATGGGAGCAGTTCTTC.

In this sample, this clonotype turned up a few times. V is TRBV12-3 or TRBV12-4 and J is TRBJ2-5; D gene ambiguous. The CDR3 is made up of 15 amino acids. The V end was cut by 6 bases, the J end by 5 bases, with 19 bases between. The chain's CDR3 is CASRSSGWNGETQYF. The CDR3 bases are TGTGCCAGCAGATCGAGTGGCTGGAATGGGGAGACCCAGTACTTC.